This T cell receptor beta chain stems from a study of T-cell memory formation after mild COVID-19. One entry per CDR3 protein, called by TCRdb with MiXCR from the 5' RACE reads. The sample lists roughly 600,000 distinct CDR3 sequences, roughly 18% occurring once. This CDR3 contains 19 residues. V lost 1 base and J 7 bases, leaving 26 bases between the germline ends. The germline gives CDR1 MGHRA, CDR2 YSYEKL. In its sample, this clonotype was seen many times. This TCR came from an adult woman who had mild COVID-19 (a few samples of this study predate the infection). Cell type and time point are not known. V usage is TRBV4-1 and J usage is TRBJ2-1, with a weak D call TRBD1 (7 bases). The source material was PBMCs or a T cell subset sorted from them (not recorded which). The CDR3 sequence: CASSQVLFGRGPTGNEQFF. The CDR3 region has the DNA TGCGCCAGCAGCCAAGTTTTGTTTGGTCGGGGGCCGACAGGGAATGAGCAGTTCTTC.